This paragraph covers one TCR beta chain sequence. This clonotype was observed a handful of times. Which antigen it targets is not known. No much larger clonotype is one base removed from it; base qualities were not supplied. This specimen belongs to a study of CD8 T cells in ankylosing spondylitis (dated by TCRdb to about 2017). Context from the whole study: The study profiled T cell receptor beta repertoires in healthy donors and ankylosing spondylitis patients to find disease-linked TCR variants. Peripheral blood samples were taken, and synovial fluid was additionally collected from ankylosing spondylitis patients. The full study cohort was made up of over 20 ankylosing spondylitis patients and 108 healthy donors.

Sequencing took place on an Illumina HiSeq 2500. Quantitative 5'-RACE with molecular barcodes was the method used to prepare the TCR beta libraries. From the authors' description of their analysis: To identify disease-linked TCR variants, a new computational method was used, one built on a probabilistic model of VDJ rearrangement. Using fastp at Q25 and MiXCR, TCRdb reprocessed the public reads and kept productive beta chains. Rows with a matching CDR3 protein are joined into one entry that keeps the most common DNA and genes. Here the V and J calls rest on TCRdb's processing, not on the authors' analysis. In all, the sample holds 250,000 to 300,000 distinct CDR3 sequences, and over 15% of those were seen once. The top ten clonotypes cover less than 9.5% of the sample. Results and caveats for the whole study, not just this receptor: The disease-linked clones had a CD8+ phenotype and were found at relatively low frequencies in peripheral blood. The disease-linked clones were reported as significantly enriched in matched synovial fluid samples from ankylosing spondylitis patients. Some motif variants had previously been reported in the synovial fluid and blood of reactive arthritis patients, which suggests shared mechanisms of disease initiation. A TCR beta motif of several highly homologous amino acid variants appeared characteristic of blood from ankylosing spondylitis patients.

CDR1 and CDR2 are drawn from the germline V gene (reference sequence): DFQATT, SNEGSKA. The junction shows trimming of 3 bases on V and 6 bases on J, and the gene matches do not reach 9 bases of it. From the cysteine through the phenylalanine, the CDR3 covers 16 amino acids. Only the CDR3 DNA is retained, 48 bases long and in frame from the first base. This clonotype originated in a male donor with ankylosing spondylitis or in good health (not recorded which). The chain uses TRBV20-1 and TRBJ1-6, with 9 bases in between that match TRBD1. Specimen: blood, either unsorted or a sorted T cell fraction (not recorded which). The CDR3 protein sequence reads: CSARVGQGYVNSPLHF. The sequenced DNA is TGCAGTGCTAGGGTAGGACAGGGGTATGTTAATTCACCCCTCCACTTT.